The 14 T cell receptor beta chains below were found in one sample sequenced in a study of cytotoxic CD8 clonotypes in ibrutinib-treated CLL. TCRdb keeps only in-frame clones here, not all; method: immunoSEQ multiplex PCR. Seen here are approximately 92,000 clones, roughly three quarters observed once, and the top ten hold around 23%. Sequencing used PBMCs, obtained after 24 months of ibrutinib treatment. The receptors shown here come from a human donor with chronic lymphocytic leukemia.

The chain links TRBV27 to TRBJ2-7, with 7 bases that match TRBD1. Germline CDR1 and CDR2: MNHEY and SMNVEV (reference sequence). V lost 6 bases, J lost 1 base, and 6 bases stayed unmatched. The CDR3 has 14 amino acids. CDR3 nucleotides: TGTGCCAGCAGACAGGGGTCCTATTCCTACGAGCAGTACTTC. Protein product: CASRQGSYSYEQYF.

The V call is TRBV9, the J call TRBJ2-2; no firm D call. Germline V CDR1 and CDR2: SGDLS, YYNGEE. Trimming removed 4 bases at V and 9 bases at J, with 16 bases between. The CDR3 spans 14 residues. CDR3 in amino acids: CASSPIDPGRELFF. CDR3 DNA sequence: TGTGCCAGCAGCCCAATCGACCCGGGCCGGGAGCTGTTTTTT.

This clone was recorded a few times. The V and J genes are TRBV5-1 and TRBJ2-5; 7 positions match TRBD1. CDR1 SGHRS and CDR2 YFSETQ come from the germline V gene. The CDR3 spans 13 residues. V dropped 2 bases and J dropped 3; count of bases not matched to a gene: 1. Here the CDR3 reads CASSLDREETQYF. The CDR3 nucleotides are TGCGCCAGCAGCTTAGACAGGGAAGAGACCCAGTACTTC. The whole variable domain, filled in from reference TRBV5-1 and TRBJ2-5, reads KAGVTQTPRYLIKTRGQQVTLSCSPISGHRSVSWYQQTPGQGLQFLFEYFSETQRNKGNFPGRFSGRQFSNSRSEMNVSTLELGDSALYLCASSLDREETQYFGPGTRLLVL.

The chain links TRBV9 to TRBJ2-5; no clear D. The CDR3 has 12 residues. CDR1 and CDR2 (germline): SGDLS, YYNGEE. V lost 0 bases and J 5 bases, leaving 5 bases between the germline ends. The chain's CDR3 is CASSVGDETQYF. Written as DNA, the CDR3 is TGTGCCAGCAGCGTAGGAGACGAGACCCAGTACTTC. Full variable domain (rest looked up from reference TRBV9 and TRBJ2-5): DSGVTQTPKHLITATGQRVTLRCSPRSGDLSVYWYQQSLDQGLQFLIQYYNGEERAKGNILERFSAQQFPDLHSELNLSSLELGDSALYFCASSVGDETQYFGPGTRLLVL.

The gene calls are TRBV5-8 and TRBJ2-3; D unclear. The ends were cut back, 0 bases at V and 6 bases at J, with 2 bases in the middle. The CDR3 loop spans 11 amino acids. Germline V gene lookup returns CDR1 SGHTS and CDR2 YDEGEE. The CDR3 loop is CASSLADTQYF. The CDR3 DNA reads as TGTGCCAGCAGCTTGGCGGATACGCAGTATTTT.

The chain is built from TRBV5-1 and TRBJ2-7; either TRBD1 or TRBD2 may fit D (5 bases each). Trimming took 2 bases from V and 6 from J, leaving 12 bases between them. The CDR3 totals 13 residues. Germline V lookup: CDR1 SGHRS, CDR2 YFSETQ. The CDR3 coding sequence is TGCGCCAGCAGCTTTCCCCGGGACGGCGAGCAGTACTTC. Protein: CASSFPRDGEQYF.

The rearrangement joins TRBV7-2 to TRBJ2-4, with D unresolved. Trimming stripped 4 bases from V and 0 bases from J, with 13 bases between. The CDR3 is made up of 16 amino acids. The germline CDR1 and CDR2 sequences are SGHTA and FQGNSA. The CDR3 spells CASSSITTAAKNIQYF. In DNA, the CDR3 is TGTGCCAGCAGCTCGATAACGACCGCAGCCAAAAACATTCAGTACTTC.

This clone was observed a handful of times. This chain joins TRBV29-1 and TRBJ2-1; either TRBD1 or TRBD2 may supply D (5 bases each). Germline CDR1 and CDR2: SQVTM and ANQGSEA. The CDR3 totals 14 residues. V lost 8 bases and J lost 12, with 26 bases in between. This CDR3 reads CSLSPGTGVLGQFF. DNA of the CDR3: TGCAGCTTATCCCCCGGGACCGGAGTTTTAGGGCAGTTCTTC.

The chain links TRBV6-1 to TRBJ1-2, with TRBD1 as a possible D gene (6 bases). V was trimmed by 5 bases and J by 4 bases, leaving 17 bases between them. CDR3 size: 15 residues. Germline assignment: CDR1 MNHNS and CDR2 SASEGT. The CDR3 sequence is CASSPGGGRSYGYTF. The CDR3 DNA reads TGTGCCAGCAGTCCCGGAGGGGGGCGAAGCTATGGCTACACCTTC.

This chain joins TRBV5-4 and TRBJ2-7, with 7 bases fitting TRBD1. Germline lookup yields CDR1 SGHNT and CDR2 YYREEE (reference sequence). The CDR3 runs 14 residues. V lost 2 bases and J lost 7; bases outside the gene matches: 9. CDR3 DNA sequence: TGTGCCAGCAGCTTTGACAGGGCGCCTGGAGAGCAGTACTTC. Its translation: CASSFDRAPGEQYF. The full variable domain, its missing parts supplied by reference TRBV5-4 and TRBJ2-7, is ETGVTQSPTHLIKTRGQQVTLRCSSQSGHNTVSWYQQALGQGPQFIFQYYREEENGRGNFPPRFSGLQFPNYSSELNVNALELDDSALYLCASSFDRAPGEQYFGPGTRLTVT.

CDR3 sequence: CASSNIAGGDSPLHF. CDR3 in DNA: TGTGCCAGCAGCAATATCGCAGGGGGGGATTCACCCCTCCACTTT. The V call is TRBV21-1, the J call TRBJ1-6. TRBV21-1 is recorded as a pseudogene. The CDR3 runs 15 residues.

The table lists this clone with a few counts. The DNA of the CDR3 is TGTGCCAGCAGCCCCGGGTCGTACCAAGAGACCCAGTACTTC. The encoded protein is CASSPGSYQETQYF. The V and J genes are TRBV11-1 and TRBJ2-5; D unresolved. Trimming pared 5 bases from V and 0 bases from J, leaving 10 bases between. The germline V gene has CDR1 SGHAT and CDR2 FQDESV (reference sequence). The CDR3 runs to 14 residues.

V and J are TRBV11-2 and TRBJ2-7; D unresolved. Germline V gene sequence: CDR1 SGHAT, CDR2 FQNNGV. The CDR3 is 12 residues long. Trimming took 1 base from V and 3 from J, leaving 4 bases between them. The CDR3 sequence: CASSLVSYEQYF. Here the CDR3 DNA reads TGTGCCAGCAGCTTAGTTAGCTACGAGCAGTACTTC.

Here the CDR3 reads CASSLLGDTYEQYF. Here the CDR3 DNA reads TGTGCCAGCAGCTTATTAGGGGACACCTACGAGCAGTACTTC. The rearrangement links TRBV7-3 to TRBJ2-7; the D gene is possibly TRBD1 (6 bases). From germline, CDR1 is SGHTA and CDR2 FQGTGA. The CDR3 extends over 14 amino acids. Trimming took off 2 bases at V and 2 bases at J, with 10 bases between the two ends.